This entry concerns a single T cell receptor beta chain. It has no known antigen specificity. Base qualities were left out, and no much larger clone turns up one base away. The source of the sample is a study of blood T cell repertoires in COVID-19 (dated by TCRdb to 2018 to 2021). At the level of the whole study: Samples from collaborators originated in the United States, Italy and Spain and spanned both the acute and convalescent phases of COVID-19. The material from the prospective study consisted of cDNA or gDNA derived from T cells, B-cell-depleted T cells, or PBMCs. Deeply sampled blood TCRbeta repertoires from subjects exposed to, actively infected with, or recovered from COVID-19 were included in the dataset. The repertoires were made available in a free public database intended to serve as a resource for research on the immune response to SARS-CoV-2. The samples were drawn from the first 160 participants of the ongoing ImmuneRACE study and from 950 to 1,500 subjects provided by 6 global collaborators. A de-identified subject ID, COVID-19 status, age in years and sex were almost always included in the sample metadata. Where HLA class I and class II types were available, the types were taken from metadata supplied by the sample provider, not from assay-based typing. What the authors observed across the whole study: How much clinical and demographic metadata was included differed by source and by participant, and the metadata was provided uncurated.

Enrolling through a virtual design, the prospective study's participants ranged in age from roughly 18 to 95 years and lived across roughly 24 United States geographic areas. Cohort assignment in the prospective study relied on participant-reported clinical history from a screening survey and a study questionnaire. Recovered participants in ImmuneRACE Cohort 3 were defined by two consecutive negative NP/OP PCR tests, clearance by a healthcare professional, or resolution of symptoms. In the prospective study, mobile phlebotomists collected whole blood, serum and a nasopharyngeal or oropharyngeal swab from each participant. Additional blood draws and questionnaires over a 2-month period could optionally be provided by prospective study participants. Blood samples from the prospective study were shipped frozen or at room temperature prior to DNA extraction. Relative to germline, V is 2 bases shorter and J is 3 bases shorter, with 13 bases between their ends. The CDR3 contains 15 residues, cysteine and phenylalanine counted. Only CDR3 DNA is held: 45 bases, read in frame from base 1. The germline V gene yields SGHVS for CDR1 and FQNEAQ for CDR2.

TCRbeta CDR3 regions were amplified from genomic DNA by means of the immunoSEQ Assay, a bias-controlled multiplex PCR. Per the authors' processing: Within the assay, amplification of reference gene primers was used to estimate how many nucleated cells each sample contained. To quantify the absolute abundance of each unique TCRbeta CDR3 rearrangement, sequence reads were collapsed and filtered. Productive Simpson clonality was computed per sample as the square root of Simpson's diversity index over productive rearrangements. What TCRdb holds here is the immuneACCESS table cut down to in-frame rearrangements. Part of the clones is not present; checked against another copy, under half of the missing clones reflect an unresolved V gene, and the others are unexplained. The DNA gave D and trimming, while V, J and clone size come from that table. This sample comprises about 300,000 clones, under 90% of them detected only once. The ten largest clones add up to roughly 4.5% of the sample.

The chain is encoded by TRBV7-8 joined to TRBJ1-1; D gene: possibly TRBD1, on 6 matching bases. Sequencing used PBMCs or T cells enriched from blood (not recorded which). The clonotype comes from a man younger than 40 who had recovered from COVID-19. The CDR3 is CASSLIGQPYTEAFF. Read as DNA, the sequence is TGTGCCAGCAGCTTAATCGGACAGCCGTACACTGAAGCTTTCTTT.